This TCR beta chain comes out of a study of radiotherapy plus CTLA-4 blockade in lung cancer. Concerning this clone: Its antigen remains unknown.

Overall study findings and caveats: Together with interferon-beta, which increased in serum after radiation, early dynamic changes in blood T cell clones were reportedly the best predictors of response. Radiotherapy plus ipilimumab was followed by expansion in blood of tumor-derived TCR clones.

This CDR3 spans 14 amino acids. V shed 6 bases and J shed 5 bases, with 14 bases lying between them. In germline, CDR1 is MNHEY, CDR2 SMNVEV (reference sequence). Sequencing was performed with immunoSEQ multiplex PCR; in TCRdb, only in-frame clones are kept and a portion is missing. The table has 30,000 to 35,000 clones, approximately 75% seen once. Sequencing used peripheral blood, obtained from a patient treated with radiotherapy plus ipilimumab. The TCR originated in a human donor with non-small cell lung cancer that progressed on radiotherapy plus ipilimumab. This chain connects TRBV27 to TRBJ1-3, with a weak D call TRBD1 (5 bases). CDR3 region: CASSPAGGRNTIYF. DNA of the CDR3: TGTGCCAGCAGCCCCGCCGGGGGTCGAAACACCATATATTTT.